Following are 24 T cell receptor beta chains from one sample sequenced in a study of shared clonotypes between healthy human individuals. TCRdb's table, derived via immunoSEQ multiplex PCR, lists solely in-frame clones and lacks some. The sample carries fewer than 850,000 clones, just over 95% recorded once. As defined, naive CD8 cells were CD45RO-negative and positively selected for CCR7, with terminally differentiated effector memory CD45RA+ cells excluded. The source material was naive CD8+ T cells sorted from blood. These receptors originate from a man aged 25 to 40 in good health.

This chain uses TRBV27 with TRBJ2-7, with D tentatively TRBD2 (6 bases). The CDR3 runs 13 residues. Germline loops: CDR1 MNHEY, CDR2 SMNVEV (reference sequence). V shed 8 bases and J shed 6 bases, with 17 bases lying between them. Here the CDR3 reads CASRDLAIGEQYF. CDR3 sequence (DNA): TGTGCCAGCCGTGATCTAGCGATCGGCGAGCAGTACTTC.

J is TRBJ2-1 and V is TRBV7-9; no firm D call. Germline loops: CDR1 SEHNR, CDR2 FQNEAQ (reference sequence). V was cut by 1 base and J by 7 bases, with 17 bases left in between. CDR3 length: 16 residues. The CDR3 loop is CASSLVVVGARNEQFF. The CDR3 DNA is TGTGCCAGCAGCTTAGTTGTGGTAGGTGCCCGAAATGAGCAGTTCTTC.

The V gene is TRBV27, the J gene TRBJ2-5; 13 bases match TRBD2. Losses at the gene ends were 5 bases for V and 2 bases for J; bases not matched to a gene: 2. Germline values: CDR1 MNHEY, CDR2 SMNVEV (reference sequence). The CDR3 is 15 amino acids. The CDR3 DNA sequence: TGTGCCAGCAGTGTGGGACTAGCGGGACAAGAGACCCAGTACTTC. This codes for CASSVGLAGQETQYF.

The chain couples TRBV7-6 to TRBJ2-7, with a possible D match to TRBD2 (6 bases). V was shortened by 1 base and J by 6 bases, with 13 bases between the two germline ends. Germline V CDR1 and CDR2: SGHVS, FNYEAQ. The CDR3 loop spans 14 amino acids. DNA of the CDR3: TGTGCCAGCAGCTTAGTCCGGGACTCGCGCGAGCAGTACTTC. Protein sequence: CASSLVRDSREQYF.

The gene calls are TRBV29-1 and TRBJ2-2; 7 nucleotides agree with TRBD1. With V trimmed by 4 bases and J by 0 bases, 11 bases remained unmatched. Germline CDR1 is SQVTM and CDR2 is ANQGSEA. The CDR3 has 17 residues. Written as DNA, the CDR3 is TGCAGCGTTGTCCTTATGAGGGACAGAGCGAACACCGGGGAGCTGTTTTTT. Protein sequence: CSVVLMRDRANTGELFF.

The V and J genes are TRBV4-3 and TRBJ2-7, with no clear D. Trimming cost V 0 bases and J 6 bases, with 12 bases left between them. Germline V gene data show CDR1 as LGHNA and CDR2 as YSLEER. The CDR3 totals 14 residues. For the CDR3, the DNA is TGCGCCAGCAGCCAAGATAAGGTATCCGTCGAGCAGTACTTC. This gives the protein CASSQDKVSVEQYF.

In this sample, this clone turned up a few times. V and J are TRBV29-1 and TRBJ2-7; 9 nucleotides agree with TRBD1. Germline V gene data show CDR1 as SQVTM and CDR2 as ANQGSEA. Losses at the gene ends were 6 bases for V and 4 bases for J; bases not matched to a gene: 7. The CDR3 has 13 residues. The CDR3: CSVAQGAGYEQYF. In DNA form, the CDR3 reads TGCAGCGTCGCACAGGGGGCAGGATACGAGCAGTACTTC.

CDR3 residues: CASSFSSMTGSANTEAFF. The CDR3 bases are TGTGCCAGCAGCTTCTCTAGCATGACAGGGTCGGCAAACACTGAAGCTTTCTTT. The rearrangement links TRBV7-9 to TRBJ1-1; 7 bases are shared with TRBD1. This CDR3 comprises 18 residues. Germline values: CDR1 SEHNR, CDR2 FQNEAQ (reference sequence). V trimming: 3 bases; J trimming: 2 bases; junction bases outside the gene matches: 15.

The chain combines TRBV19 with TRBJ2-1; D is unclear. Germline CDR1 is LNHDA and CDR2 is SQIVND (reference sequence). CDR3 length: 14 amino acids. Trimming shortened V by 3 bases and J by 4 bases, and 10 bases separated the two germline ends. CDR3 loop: CASSIQINYNEQFF. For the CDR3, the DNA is TGTGCCAGTAGTATTCAGATAAATTACAATGAGCAGTTCTTC.

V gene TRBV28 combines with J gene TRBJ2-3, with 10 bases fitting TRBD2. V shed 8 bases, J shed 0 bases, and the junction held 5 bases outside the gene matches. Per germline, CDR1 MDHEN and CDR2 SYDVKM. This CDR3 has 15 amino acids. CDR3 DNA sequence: TGTGCCAGCCGCCTAGCGGGAGCTAGCACAGATACGCAGTATTTT. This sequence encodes CASRLAGASTDTQYF.

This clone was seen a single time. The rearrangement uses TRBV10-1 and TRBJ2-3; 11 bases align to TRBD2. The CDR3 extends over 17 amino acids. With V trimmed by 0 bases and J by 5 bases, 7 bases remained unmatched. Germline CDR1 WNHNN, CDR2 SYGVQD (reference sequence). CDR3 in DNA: TGCGCCAGCAGTGAGTCGGCTAGCGGGAGGAAGAAAGATACGCAGTATTTT. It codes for CASSESASGRKKDTQYF.

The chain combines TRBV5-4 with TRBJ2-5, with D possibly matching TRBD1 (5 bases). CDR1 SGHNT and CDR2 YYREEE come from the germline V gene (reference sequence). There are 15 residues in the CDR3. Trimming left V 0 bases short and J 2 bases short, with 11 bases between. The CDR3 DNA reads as TGTGCCAGCAGCTTGGTGACAGTATCACAAGAGACCCAGTACTTC. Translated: CASSLVTVSQETQYF.

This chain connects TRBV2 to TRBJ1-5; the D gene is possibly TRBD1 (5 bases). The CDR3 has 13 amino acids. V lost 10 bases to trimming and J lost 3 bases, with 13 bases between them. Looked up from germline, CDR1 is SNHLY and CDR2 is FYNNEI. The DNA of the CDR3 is TGTGCCACCAGAGGGGATAACAATCAGCCCCAGCATTTT. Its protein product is CATRGDNNQPQHF. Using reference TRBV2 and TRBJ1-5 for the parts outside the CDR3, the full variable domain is EPEVTQTPSHQVTQMGQEVILRCVPISNHLYFYWYRQILGQKVEFLVSFYNNEISEKSEIFDDQFSVERPDGSNFTLKIRSTKLEDSAMYFCATRGDNNQPQHFGDGTRLSIL.

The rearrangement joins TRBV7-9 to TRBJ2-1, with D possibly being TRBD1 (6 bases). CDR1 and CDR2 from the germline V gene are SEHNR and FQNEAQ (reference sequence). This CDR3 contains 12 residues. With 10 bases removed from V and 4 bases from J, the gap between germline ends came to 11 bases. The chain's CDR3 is CATPDRYNEQFF. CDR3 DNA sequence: TGTGCCACGCCGGACAGATACAATGAGCAGTTCTTC. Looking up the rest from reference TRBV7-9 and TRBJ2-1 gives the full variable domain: DTGVSQNPRHKITKRGQNVTFRCDPISEHNRLYWYRQTLGQGPEFLTYFQNEAQLEKSRLLSDRFSAERPKGSFSTLEIQRTEQGDSAMYLCATPDRYNEQFFGPGTRLTVL.

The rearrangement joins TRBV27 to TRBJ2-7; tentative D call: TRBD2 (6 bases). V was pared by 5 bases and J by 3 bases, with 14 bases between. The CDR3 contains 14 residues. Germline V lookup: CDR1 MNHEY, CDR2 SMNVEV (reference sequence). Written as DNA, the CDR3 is TGTGCCAGCAGTGATAGGACTACCTACTACGAGCAGTACTTC. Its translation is CASSDRTTYYEQYF.

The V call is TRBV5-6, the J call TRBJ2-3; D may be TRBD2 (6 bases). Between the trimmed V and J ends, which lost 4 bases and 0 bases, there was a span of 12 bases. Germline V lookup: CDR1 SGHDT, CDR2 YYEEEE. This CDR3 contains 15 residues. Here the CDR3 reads CASSASGLSTDTQYF. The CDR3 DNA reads TGTGCCAGCAGCGCCTCGGGACTCAGCACAGATACGCAGTATTTT.

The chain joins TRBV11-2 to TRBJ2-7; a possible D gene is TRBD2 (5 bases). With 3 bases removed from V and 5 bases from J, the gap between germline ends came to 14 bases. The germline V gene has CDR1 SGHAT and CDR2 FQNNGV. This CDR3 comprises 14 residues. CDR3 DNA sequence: TGTGCCAGCAGCTTTCGGCCGGCCGGGGACGAGCAGTACTTC. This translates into CASSFRPAGDEQYF.

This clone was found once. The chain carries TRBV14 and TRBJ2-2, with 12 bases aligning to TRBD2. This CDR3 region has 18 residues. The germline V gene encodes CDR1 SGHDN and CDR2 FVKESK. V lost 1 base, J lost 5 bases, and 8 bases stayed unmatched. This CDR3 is CASSQGLAGAIRTGELFF. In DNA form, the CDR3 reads TGTGCCAGCAGCCAAGGACTAGCGGGAGCTATACGGACCGGGGAGCTGTTTTTT.

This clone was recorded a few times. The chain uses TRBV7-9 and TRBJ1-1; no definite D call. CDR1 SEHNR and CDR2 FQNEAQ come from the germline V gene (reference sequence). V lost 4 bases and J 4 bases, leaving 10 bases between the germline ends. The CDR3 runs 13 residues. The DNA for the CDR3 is TGTGCCAGCAGCTCAAGGGTTTCCACTGAAGCTTTCTTT. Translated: CASSSRVSTEAFF.

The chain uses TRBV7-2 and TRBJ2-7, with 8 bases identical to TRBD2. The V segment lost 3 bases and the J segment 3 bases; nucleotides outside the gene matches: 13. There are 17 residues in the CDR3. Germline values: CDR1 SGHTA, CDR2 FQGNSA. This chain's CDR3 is CASSLATSEPPYYEQYF. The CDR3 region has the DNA TGTGCCAGCAGCTTGGCGACTAGCGAACCCCCCTACTACGAGCAGTACTTC.

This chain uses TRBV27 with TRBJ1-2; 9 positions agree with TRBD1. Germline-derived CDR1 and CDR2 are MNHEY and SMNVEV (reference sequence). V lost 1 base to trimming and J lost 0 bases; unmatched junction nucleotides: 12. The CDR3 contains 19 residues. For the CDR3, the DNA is TGTGCCAGCAGTTTATTGGGACAGGGCCCATATACAGCTAACTATGGCTACACCTTC. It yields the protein CASSLLGQGPYTANYGYTF.

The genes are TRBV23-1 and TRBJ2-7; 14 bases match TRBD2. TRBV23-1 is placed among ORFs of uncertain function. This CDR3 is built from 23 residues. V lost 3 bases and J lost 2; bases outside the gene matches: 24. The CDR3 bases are TGCGCCAGCAGTCATCCGGGACTAGCGGGAGTAACGACCGGCCCGGGGGGCACCTACGAGCAGTACTTC. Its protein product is CASSHPGLAGVTTGPGGTYEQYF.

The CDR3 DNA reads TGTGCCACCGGCCGGATGAACACCGGGGAGCTGTTTTTT. Amino acids: CATGRMNTGELFF. V usage is TRBV6-5 and J usage is TRBJ2-2; D not resolved. V gave up 10 bases and J gave up 1 base, with 10 bases separating them. Germline V gene sequence: CDR1 MNHEY, CDR2 SVGAGI. CDR3 length: 13 residues.

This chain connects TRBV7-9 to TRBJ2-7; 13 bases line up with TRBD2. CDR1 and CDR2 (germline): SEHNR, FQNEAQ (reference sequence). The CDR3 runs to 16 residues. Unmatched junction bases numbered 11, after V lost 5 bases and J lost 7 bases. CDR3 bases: TGTGCCAGCAGCCTTACTAGCGGGAGGGCTTCGTGGGAGCAGTACTTC. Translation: CASSLTSGRASWEQYF.